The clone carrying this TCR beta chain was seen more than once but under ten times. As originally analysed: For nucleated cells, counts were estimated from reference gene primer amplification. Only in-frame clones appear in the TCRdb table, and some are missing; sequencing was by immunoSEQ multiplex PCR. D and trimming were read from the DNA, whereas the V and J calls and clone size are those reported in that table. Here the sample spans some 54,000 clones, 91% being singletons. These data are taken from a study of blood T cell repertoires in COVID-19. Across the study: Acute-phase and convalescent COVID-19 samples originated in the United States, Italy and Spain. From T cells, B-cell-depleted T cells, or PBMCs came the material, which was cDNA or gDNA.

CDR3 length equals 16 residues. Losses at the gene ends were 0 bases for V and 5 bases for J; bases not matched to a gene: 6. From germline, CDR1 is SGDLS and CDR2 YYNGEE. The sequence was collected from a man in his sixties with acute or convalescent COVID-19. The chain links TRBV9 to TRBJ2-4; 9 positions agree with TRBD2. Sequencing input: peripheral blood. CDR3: CASSVGGGRAENIQYF. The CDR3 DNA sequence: TGTGCCAGCAGCGTAGGCGGCGGGAGGGCCGAAAACATTCAGTACTTC.